This TCR beta chain derives from a study of blood T cells in healthy people across ages. Healthy Caucasian individuals from Russia aged roughly 6 to 95 served as donors. Combining a sample-barcoded 5' primer with a J-beta primer mix, a second PCR ran for roughly 6 to 11 cycles. Paired-end reads containing CDR3 totaled no fewer than 2.5 million for each sample. MiXCR, run by TCRdb on the 5' RACE reads, gives a single entry per CDR3 protein. In the table there are fewer than 1,000,000 distinct CDR3 sequences, more than 35% of which are singletons. Findings and limits, study-wide: The percentage of naive T cells correlated strongly with TCR beta diversity.

The germline gives CDR1 SQVTM, CDR2 ANQGSEA. J lost 7 bases, V lost 3 bases, and 4 bases had no gene match. This CDR3 region has 13 residues. As concerns this clonotype: The antigen is unknown.

The chain is built from TRBV29-1 and TRBJ2-1; 9 bases map to TRBD1. The TCR comes from a man older than 75 in good health. Sample: blood. CDR3 nucleotides: TGCAGCGTTGAGACAGGGGGGGGAAATGAGCAGTTCTTC. This encodes CSVETGGGNEQFF.